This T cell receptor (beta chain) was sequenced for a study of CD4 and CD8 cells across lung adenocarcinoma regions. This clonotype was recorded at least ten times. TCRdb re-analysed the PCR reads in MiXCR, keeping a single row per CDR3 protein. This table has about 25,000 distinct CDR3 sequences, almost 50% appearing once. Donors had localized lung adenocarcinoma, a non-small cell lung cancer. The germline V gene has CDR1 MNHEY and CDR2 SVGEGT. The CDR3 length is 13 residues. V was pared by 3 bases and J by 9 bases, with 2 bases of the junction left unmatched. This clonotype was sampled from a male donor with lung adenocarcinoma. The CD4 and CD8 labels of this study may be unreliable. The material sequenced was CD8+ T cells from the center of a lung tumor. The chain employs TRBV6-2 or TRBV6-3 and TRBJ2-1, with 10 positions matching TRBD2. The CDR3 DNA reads TGTGCCAGCAGTTATACTAGCGGGATTGAGCAGTTCTTC. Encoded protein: CASSYTSGIEQFF.